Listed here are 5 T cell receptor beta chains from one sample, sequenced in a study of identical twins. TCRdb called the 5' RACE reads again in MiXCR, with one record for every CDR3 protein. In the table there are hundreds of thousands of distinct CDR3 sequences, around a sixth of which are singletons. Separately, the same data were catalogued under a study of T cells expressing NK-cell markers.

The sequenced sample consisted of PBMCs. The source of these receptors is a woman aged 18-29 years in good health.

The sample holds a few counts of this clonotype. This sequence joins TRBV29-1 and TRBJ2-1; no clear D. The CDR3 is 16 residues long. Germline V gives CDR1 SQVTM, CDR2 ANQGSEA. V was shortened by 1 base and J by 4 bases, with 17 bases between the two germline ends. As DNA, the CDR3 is TGCAGCGTTGAAGTCGGCAGTGGGCTACCTTACAATGAGCAGTTCTTC. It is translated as CSVEVGSGLPYNEQFF.

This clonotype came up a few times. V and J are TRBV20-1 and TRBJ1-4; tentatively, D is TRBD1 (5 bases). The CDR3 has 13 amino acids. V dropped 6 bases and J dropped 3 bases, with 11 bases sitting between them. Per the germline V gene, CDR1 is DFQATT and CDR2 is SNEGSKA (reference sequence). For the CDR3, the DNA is TGCAGTGCAATGACAGAGTCTAATGAAAAACTGTTTTTT. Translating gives CSAMTESNEKLFF.

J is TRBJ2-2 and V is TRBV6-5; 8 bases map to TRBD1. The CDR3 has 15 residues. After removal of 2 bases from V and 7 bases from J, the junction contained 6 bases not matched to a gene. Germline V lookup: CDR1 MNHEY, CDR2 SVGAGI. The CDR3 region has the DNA TGTGCCAGCAGTTACAGGCAGGGGGCTGGCGGGGAGCTGTTTTTT. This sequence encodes CASSYRQGAGGELFF.

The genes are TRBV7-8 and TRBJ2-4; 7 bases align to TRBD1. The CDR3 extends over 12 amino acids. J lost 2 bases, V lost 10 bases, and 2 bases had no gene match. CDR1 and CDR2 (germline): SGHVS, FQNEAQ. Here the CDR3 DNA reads TGTGCCAAGGGGGCCCCCAAAAACATTCAGTACTTC. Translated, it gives CAKGAPKNIQYF.

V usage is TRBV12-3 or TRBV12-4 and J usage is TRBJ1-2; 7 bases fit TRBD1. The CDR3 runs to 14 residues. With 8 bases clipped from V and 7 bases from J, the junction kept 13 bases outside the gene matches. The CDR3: CASGTRQGSFGYTF. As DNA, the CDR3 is TGTGCCAGCGGAACCCGACAGGGAAGTTTTGGCTACACCTTC.